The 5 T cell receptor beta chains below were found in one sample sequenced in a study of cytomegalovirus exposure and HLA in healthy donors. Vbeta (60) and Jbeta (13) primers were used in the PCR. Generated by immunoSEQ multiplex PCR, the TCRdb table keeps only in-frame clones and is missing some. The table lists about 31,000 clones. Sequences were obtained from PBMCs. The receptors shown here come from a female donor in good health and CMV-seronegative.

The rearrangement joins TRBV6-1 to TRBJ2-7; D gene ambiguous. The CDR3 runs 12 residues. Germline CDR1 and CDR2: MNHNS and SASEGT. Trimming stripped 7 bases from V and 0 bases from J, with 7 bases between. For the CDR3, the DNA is TGTGCCAGCACGGTAAGCTCCTACGAGCAGTACTTC. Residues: CASTVSSYEQYF.

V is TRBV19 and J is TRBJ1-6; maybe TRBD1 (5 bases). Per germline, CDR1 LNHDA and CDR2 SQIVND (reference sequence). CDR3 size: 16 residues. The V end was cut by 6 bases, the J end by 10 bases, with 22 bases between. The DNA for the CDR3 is TGTGCCAGTAGCTCGATCGGGCAGGGCCCGAGGTCACCCCTCCACTTT. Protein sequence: CASSSIGQGPRSPLHF.

This CDR3 reads CASSLRRSGGFQETQYF. DNA for the CDR3: TGTGCCAGCAGCCTCAGGAGAAGCGGGGGTTTCCAAGAGACCCAGTACTTC. The chain uses TRBV5-6 and TRBJ2-5, with 8 bases that match TRBD2. Trimming removed 4 bases from V and 1 base from J; junction bases left unmatched: 12. Germline-derived CDR1 and CDR2 are SGHDT and YYEEEE. The CDR3 contains 17 residues.

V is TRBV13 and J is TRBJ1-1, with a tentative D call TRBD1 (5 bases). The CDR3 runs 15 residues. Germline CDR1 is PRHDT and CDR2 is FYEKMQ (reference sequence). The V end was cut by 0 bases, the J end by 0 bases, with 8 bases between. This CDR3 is CASSLGTTVNTEAFF. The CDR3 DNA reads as TGTGCCAGCAGCTTAGGGACGACAGTGAACACTGAAGCTTTCTTT.

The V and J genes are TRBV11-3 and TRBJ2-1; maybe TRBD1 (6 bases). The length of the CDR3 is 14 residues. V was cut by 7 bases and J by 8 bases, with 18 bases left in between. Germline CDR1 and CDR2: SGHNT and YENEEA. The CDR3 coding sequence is TGTGCCAGCACCCTTGGGGGCGGTCTCGATGAGCAGTTCTTC. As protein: CASTLGGGLDEQFF. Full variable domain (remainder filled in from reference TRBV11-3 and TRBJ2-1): EAGVVQSPRYKIIEKKQPVAFWCNPISGHNTLYWYLQNLGQGPELLIRYENEEAVDDSQLPKDRFSAERLKGVDSTLKIQPAELGDSAVYLCASTLGGGLDEQFFGPGTRLTVL.